These 12 T cell receptor beta chains came from one sample sequenced in a study of neoadjuvant nivolumab and ipilimumab in lung cancer. Some clones are missing from TCRdb's copy, which holds only in-frame ones; the method was immunoSEQ multiplex PCR. The sample lists approximately 7,700 clones; around 86% were seen once. Sequencing used tumor tissue, obtained after neoadjuvant nivolumab, alone or with ipilimumab, at or shortly before surgery. Receptors were obtained from an adult with non-small cell lung cancer. Some clones in this sample may be carry-over from other donors' samples.

V and J are TRBV4-1 and TRBJ2-1, with 8 bases matching TRBD2. With V trimmed by 1 base and J by 0 bases, 2 bases remained unmatched. Germline V gene lookup returns CDR1 MGHRA and CDR2 YSYEKL. The CDR3 loop spans 16 amino acids. The CDR3 nucleotides read TGCGCCAGCAGCCAAGTAGCGGGGAACTCCTACAATGAGCAGTTCTTC. Translation gives CASSQVAGNSYNEQFF.

This clone occurred once. V is TRBV6-5 and J is TRBJ1-2, with 7 bases identical to TRBD1. Germline lookup yields CDR1 MNHEY and CDR2 SVGAGI. J was trimmed by 0 bases and V by 6 bases; bases with no gene match: 7. The CDR3 runs to 15 residues. CDR3 loop: CASRMTGLANYGYTF. The CDR3 region has the DNA TGTGCCAGCAGAATGACAGGGTTAGCTAACTATGGCTACACCTTC.

This clone occurred once. The chain couples TRBV5-6 to TRBJ2-5; D assignment may be TRBD1 or TRBD2 (5 bases each). Germline CDR1 SGHDT, CDR2 YYEEEE. The CDR3 sequence is 14 residues long. V was cut by 3 bases and J by 6 bases, with 15 bases left in between. The CDR3 coding sequence is TGTGCCAGCAGCTCGGCGGGCAGGGTCCAGACCCAGTACTTC. It yields the protein CASSSAGRVQTQYF.

This chain connects TRBV30 to TRBJ1-2, with D possibly TRBD1 on 6 matching bases. This CDR3 comprises 14 residues. Trimming removed 2 bases from V and 6 bases from J, with 16 bases in between. Germline CDR1 and CDR2: GTSNPN and SVGIG (reference sequence). This chain's CDR3 is CAWSTPITGNGYTF. Here the CDR3 DNA reads TGTGCCTGGAGTACCCCTATTACAGGGAATGGCTACACCTTC.

J is TRBJ1-2 and V is TRBV10-1, with a tentative D call TRBD1 (5 bases). Per the germline V gene, CDR1 is WNHNN and CDR2 is SYGVQD (reference sequence). This CDR3 is built from 13 residues. V gave up 5 bases and J gave up 4 bases, with 11 bases separating them. CDR3 residues: CASSPGGVYGYTF. CDR3 DNA: TGCGCCAGCAGTCCCGGGGGGGTCTATGGCTACACCTTC.

The chain has TRBV5-8 and TRBJ2-1; possible D gene TRBD2, 5 bases. With 0 bases removed from V and 1 base from J, the gap between germline ends came to 5 bases. The germline CDR1 and CDR2 sequences are SGHTS and YDEGEE. This CDR3 comprises 14 residues. The DNA for the CDR3 is TGTGCCAGCAGCTTGGGGGAGTCCTACAATGAGCAGTTCTTC. This codes for CASSLGESYNEQFF.

The rearrangement joins TRBV5-1 to TRBJ2-7; 7 nucleotides match TRBD1. CDR3 size: 12 residues. The germline V gene has CDR1 SGHRS and CDR2 YFSETQ. Germline trimming cut 4 bases from V and 4 bases from J; bases unmatched to any gene: 2. Here the CDR3 reads CASSDRVYEQYF. The CDR3 DNA reads TGCGCCAGCAGCGACAGGGTGTACGAGCAGTACTTC.

This chain links TRBV19 with TRBJ1-2, with 7 nucleotides matching TRBD1. This CDR3 comprises 17 residues. Germline CDR1 and CDR2: LNHDA and SQIVND (reference sequence). V lost 7 bases to trimming and J lost 4 bases; unmatched junction nucleotides: 18. In DNA, the CDR3 is TGTGCCAGTACCCTCATCAAGCAACAGGGGTTCTTCTATGGCTACACCTTC. This sequence encodes CASTLIKQQGFFYGYTF.

The rearrangement joins TRBV7-9 to TRBJ1-1; 7 bases are a match to TRBD1. With 11 bases clipped from V and 0 bases from J, the junction kept 6 bases outside the gene matches. Germline CDR1 is SEHNR and CDR2 is FQNEAQ (reference sequence). CDR3 size: 13 residues. The CDR3: CAGSGQMNTEAFF. The CDR3 nucleotides are TGTGCCGGCTCGGGACAGATGAACACTGAAGCTTTCTTT.

This clone was observed a single time. The J gene is TRBJ1-5, the V gene TRBV30; no reliable D call. Deletions cut 3 bases from V and 1 base from J, with 10 bases between. There are 14 residues in the CDR3. CDR1 is GTSNPN, CDR2 SVGIG, per germline (reference sequence). CDR3 loop: CAWSSQTSNQPQHF. CDR3 DNA: TGTGCCTGGAGCTCTCAGACAAGCAATCAGCCCCAGCATTTT.

The chain couples TRBV11-2 to TRBJ2-3; 9 bases agree with TRBD2. CDR1 is SGHAT and CDR2 is FQNNGV in the germline V gene. The V and J ends lost 3 bases and 4 bases, in that order; junction bases with no gene match: 5. The CDR3 is 15 residues long. The CDR3 loop reads CASSFVAGASDTQYF. The CDR3, as DNA: TGTGCCAGCAGCTTCGTAGCGGGAGCATCAGATACGCAGTATTTT.

This chain joins TRBV30 and TRBJ1-3; D is unresolved. This CDR3 has 12 amino acids. CDR1 and CDR2 from the germline V gene are GTSNPN and SVGIG (reference sequence). Trimming removed 2 bases from V and 4 bases from J, with 6 bases in between. The CDR3 is CAWSRVGNTIYF. CDR3 bases: TGTGCCTGGAGTCGAGTCGGAAACACCATATATTTT.